The 30 T cell receptor beta chains presented below share a single source sample, sequenced in a study of T cells after posttransplantation cyclophosphamide. Method: immunoSEQ multiplex PCR; TCRdb's copy keeps in-frame clones and lacks some. This sample yields about 6,500 clones, of which 74% are seen a single time; around 24% belongs to the top ten. Cyclophosphamide on days +3 and +4 followed busulfan-fludarabine conditioning and a marrow graft. The sequencing here drew on PBMCs, taken about 1,500 days after allogeneic stem cell transplant with posttransplant cyclophosphamide. These receptors were taken from a young adult male patient who received an allogeneic stem cell transplant from a related donor, was CMV-positive, and had acute GVHD only. Some of the T cells might come from the graft donor.

V and J are TRBV29-1 and TRBJ1-2, with 10 bases identical to TRBD1. The germline gives CDR1 SQVTM, CDR2 ANQGSEA. With V trimmed by 1 base and J by 4 bases, 6 bases remained unmatched. The CDR3 totals 15 residues. CDR3 region: CSVEAGTGDIYGYTF. The CDR3 DNA is TGCAGCGTTGAAGCCGGGACAGGGGACATCTATGGCTACACCTTC.

The rearrangement links TRBV6-1 to TRBJ2-1; 12 nucleotides line up with TRBD2. CDR1 and CDR2 (germline): MNHNS, SASEGT. V was clipped by 10 bases and J by 3 bases; unmatched bases: 4. The CDR3 is 14 residues long. CDR3 residues: CATGLAGRYNEQFF. CDR3 DNA sequence: TGTGCCACCGGACTAGCGGGGCGCTACAATGAGCAGTTCTTC.

The chain has TRBV11-2 and TRBJ2-5, with D possibly TRBD1 on 6 matching bases. The V and J ends lost 6 bases and 1 base respectively, with 12 bases between them. Germline CDR1 is SGHAT and CDR2 is FQNNGV. CDR3 length: 14 residues. The chain's CDR3 is CASSPGQIQETQYF. The CDR3, as DNA: TGTGCCAGCAGTCCCGGACAGATCCAAGAGACCCAGTACTTC.

The genes are TRBV7-2 and TRBJ1-5; tentative D call: TRBD1 (6 bases). The CDR3 has 17 residues. Looked up from germline, CDR1 is SGHTA and CDR2 is FQGNSA. Trimming stripped 1 base from V and 0 bases from J, with 13 bases between. CDR3 region: CASSLDRVGYSNQPQHF. In DNA, the CDR3 is TGTGCCAGCAGCTTAGACAGGGTGGGTTATAGCAATCAGCCCCAGCATTTT.

V is TRBV6-6 and J is TRBJ1-5, with a tentative D call TRBD1 (5 bases). This CDR3 spans 14 amino acids. Germline CDR1 MNHNY, CDR2 SVGAGI (reference sequence). Trimming left V 6 bases short and J 7 bases short, with 16 bases between. CDR3 DNA: TGTGCCAGCAGGCTGGGGGGGGAAGGACAGCCCCAGCATTTT. Protein sequence: CASRLGGEGQPQHF.

This chain uses TRBV5-1 with TRBJ2-3; TRBD2 matches at 11 bases. CDR1 and CDR2 (germline): SGHRS, YFSETQ. J gave up 4 bases and V 4 bases, and 2 bases lay outside the gene matches. This CDR3 has 14 residues. The CDR3 sequence is CASSLGLAADTQYF. The CDR3, as DNA: TGCGCCAGCAGCCTGGGACTAGCGGCAGATACGCAGTATTTT.

This chain uses TRBV5-5 with TRBJ1-5; possibly TRBD1 for D (5 bases). V lost 0 bases and J 6 bases, leaving 7 bases between the germline ends. From germline, CDR1 is SGHKS and CDR2 YYEKEE (reference sequence). The CDR3 consists of 13 residues. As DNA, the CDR3 is TGTGCCAGCAGCTTGGCCGGGGGTCAGCCCCAGCATTTT. This sequence encodes CASSLAGGQPQHF.

The rearrangement uses TRBV27 and TRBJ2-6; TRBD1 agrees at 7 bases. There are 15 residues in the CDR3. The trim removed 2 bases at V and 2 bases at J, leaving 0 bases unmatched. Germline values: CDR1 MNHEY, CDR2 SMNVEV (reference sequence). The chain's CDR3 is CASSLRGPGANVLTF. CDR3 nucleotides: TGTGCCAGCAGTTTAAGGGGGCCTGGGGCCAACGTCCTGACTTTC.

This clone was counted a single time. This rearrangement joins TRBV19 to TRBJ1-4; 12 bases map to TRBD1. Germline V gene sequence: CDR1 LNHDA, CDR2 SQIVND (reference sequence). The J segment lost 8 bases and the V segment lost 5 bases, leaving 3 bases of the junction unmatched. The CDR3 runs to 14 residues. The CDR3 sequence: CASSFGTGGEKLFF. In DNA, the CDR3 is TGTGCCAGTAGTTTCGGGACAGGGGGCGAAAAACTGTTTTTT.

This chain uses TRBV14 with TRBJ1-6, with D possibly TRBD1 on 6 matching bases. Trimming took 3 bases from V and 5 from J, leaving 14 bases between them. The germline gives CDR1 SGHDN, CDR2 FVKESK. This CDR3 has 16 amino acids. The CDR3 protein is CASSQFGSGDNSPLHF. The CDR3 DNA follows: TGTGCCAGCAGCCAGTTCGGCTCAGGGGATAATTCACCCCTCCACTTT.

This CDR3 is CASSLRDRGNTGELFF. As DNA, the CDR3 is TGCGCCAGCAGTCTGAGGGACAGGGGGAACACCGGGGAGCTGTTTTTT. This rearrangement joins TRBV23-1 to TRBJ2-2; 10 bases agree with TRBD1. TRBV23-1 is identified as an open reading frame with a role that is uncertain. This CDR3 has 16 amino acids. V lost 4 bases and J lost 1; bases outside the gene matches: 3.

The CDR3 loop is CASSPRTSRGGELFF. The CDR3 DNA reads TGTGCCAGCTCACCGAGGACTAGTAGGGGCGGGGAGCTGTTTTTT. V gene TRBV18 combines with J gene TRBJ2-2, with 7 bases identical to TRBD2. Per germline, CDR1 KGHSH and CDR2 LQKENI. The CDR3 loop spans 15 amino acids. J lost 7 bases, V lost 3 bases, and 8 bases had no gene match.

CDR3 DNA sequence: TGTGCCAGCAGGCGCGGGACTAGCGGGGATACGCAGTATTTT. This gives the protein CASRRGTSGDTQYF. The chain is built from TRBV6-5 and TRBJ2-3, with 12 bases that match TRBD2. With 6 bases clipped from V and 6 bases from J, the junction kept 4 bases outside the gene matches. Germline V gene sequence: CDR1 MNHEY, CDR2 SVGAGI. The CDR3 loop spans 14 amino acids.

This chain joins TRBV2 and TRBJ1-1; D gene ambiguous. Germline V gene sequence: CDR1 SNHLY, CDR2 FYNNEI. The CDR3 totals 13 residues. Deletions cut 7 bases from V and 1 base from J, with 10 bases between. The CDR3 protein is CASNWLTNTEAFF. CDR3 nucleotide sequence: TGTGCCAGCAACTGGTTAACGAACACTGAAGCTTTCTTT.

The chain links TRBV7-2 to TRBJ2-7, with 10 nucleotides matching TRBD2. The J segment lost 0 bases and the V segment lost 7 bases, leaving 6 bases of the junction unmatched. This CDR3 has 15 amino acids. Germline CDR1 reads SGHTA; CDR2 reads FQGNSA. The CDR3 loop is CASTSSGGVSYEQYF. The DNA for the CDR3 is TGTGCCAGCACCTCTAGCGGGGGAGTCTCCTACGAGCAGTACTTC.

The rearrangement links TRBV10-3 to TRBJ1-5; TRBD1 agrees at 8 bases. The germline gives CDR1 ENHRY, CDR2 SYGVKD. V was clipped by 5 bases and J by 7 bases; unmatched bases: 7. The CDR3 is 14 residues long. The CDR3 loop reads CAISSTGGRQPQHF. In nucleotides, the CDR3 is TGTGCCATCAGTTCAACAGGGGGGCGACAGCCCCAGCATTTT.

V usage is TRBV27 and J usage is TRBJ2-1; tentative D call: TRBD2 (6 bases). Trimming stripped 2 bases from V and 9 bases from J, with 17 bases between. The CDR3 has 15 residues. CDR1 is MNHEY and CDR2 is SMNVEV in the germline V gene (reference sequence). CDR3 residues: CASSLRDSFRSEQFF. The CDR3 nucleotides are TGTGCCAGCAGTTTAAGGGACTCCTTTCGTAGTGAGCAGTTCTTC.

CDR3 sequence (DNA): TGTGCCAGCAGCCAAGCGACCCCGGCCCAGTACTTC. Translated, it gives CASSQATPAQYF. The chain recombines TRBV7-6 with TRBJ2-5; no reliable D call. V lost 5 bases to trimming and J lost 9 bases, with 13 bases between them. Germline V gene sequence: CDR1 SGHVS, CDR2 FNYEAQ. This CDR3 contains 12 residues. The full variable domain, completed using reference TRBV7-6 and TRBJ2-5, is GAGVSQSPRYKVTKRGQDVALRCDPISGHVSLYWYRQALGQGPEFLTYFNYEAQQDKSGLPNDRFSAERPEGSISTLTIQRTEQRDSAMYRCASSQATPAQYFGPGTRLLVL.

The V call is TRBV9, the J call TRBJ2-3; 11 nucleotides align to TRBD2. Germline-derived CDR1 and CDR2 are SGDLS and YYNGEE. The CDR3 has 19 residues. J was trimmed by 0 bases and V by 4 bases; bases with no gene match: 13. CDR3 region: CASSKRATSGTVSTDTQYF. CDR3 DNA sequence: TGTGCCAGCAGCAAAAGGGCGACTAGCGGGACCGTTAGCACAGATACGCAGTATTTT. The full variable domain, its missing parts supplied by reference TRBV9 and TRBJ2-3, is DSGVTQTPKHLITATGQRVTLRCSPRSGDLSVYWYQQSLDQGLQFLIQYYNGEERAKGNILERFSAQQFPDLHSELNLSSLELGDSALYFCASSKRATSGTVSTDTQYFGPGTRLTVL.

The chain carries TRBV28 and TRBJ1-1; a weak D match, TRBD1 (5 bases). This CDR3 is 12 amino acids long. CDR1 is MDHEN, CDR2 SYDVKM, per germline. Trimming left V 7 bases short and J 7 bases short, with 13 bases between. The DNA for the CDR3 is TGTGCCAGCAATCAGGGATCTATTGAAGCTTTCTTT. This gives the protein CASNQGSIEAFF.

The rearrangement uses TRBV5-5 and TRBJ1-1; 9 positions match TRBD1. This CDR3 is built from 16 residues. With V trimmed by 2 bases and J by 4 bases, 9 bases remained unmatched. From germline, CDR1 is SGHKS and CDR2 YYEKEE (reference sequence). CDR3 DNA: TGTGCCAGCAGCTTAACAGGGGGCTCATCTCCCACTGAAGCTTTCTTT. Translation gives CASSLTGGSSPTEAFF. The variable domain in full, completed from reference TRBV5-5 and TRBJ1-1, reads DAGVTQSPTHLIKTRGQQVTLRCSPISGHKSVSWYQQVLGQGPQFIFQYYEKEERGRGNFPDRFSARQFPNYSSELNVNALLLGDSALYLCASSLTGGSSPTEAFFGQGTRLTVV.

The chain uses TRBV2 and TRBJ2-3; D call uncertain. CDR1 is SNHLY and CDR2 is FYNNEI in the germline V gene. V shed 3 bases and J shed 2 bases, with 9 bases lying between them. The CDR3 is made up of 14 amino acids. The CDR3, as DNA: TGTGCCAGCAGTGACTCCAGGCACACAGATACGCAGTATTTT. Its translation is CASSDSRHTDTQYF.

This clone was detected only a few times. The DNA for the CDR3 is TGTGCCAGCAGCTTGTCAGTGAACACTGAAGCTTTCTTT. It translates to CASSLSVNTEAFF. This chain uses TRBV7-9 with TRBJ1-1; no reliable D call. With 3 bases removed from V and 0 bases from J, the gap between germline ends came to 5 bases. CDR3 length: 13 amino acids. Germline V lookup: CDR1 SEHNR, CDR2 FQNEAQ (reference sequence).

There are a few counts of this clone. The chain couples TRBV7-9 to TRBJ1-3; the D gene is possibly TRBD1 (5 bases). Trimming shortened V by 5 bases and J by 4 bases, and 15 bases separated the two germline ends. CDR3 length equals 15 residues. Germline-derived CDR1 and CDR2 are SEHNR and FQNEAQ (reference sequence). The DNA for the CDR3 is TGTGCCAGCAGCCAATCCCGACAGATCGGAAACACCATATATTTT. Protein product: CASSQSRQIGNTIYF.

The rearrangement uses TRBV12-5 and TRBJ2-5; 7 bases match TRBD2. This CDR3 is 14 amino acids long. Trimming took 0 bases from V and 5 from J; bases not matched to a gene: 3. Germline CDR1 LGHNT, CDR2 FRNRAP. The CDR3 DNA reads TGTGCTAGTGGTTTGGTAAACGGGGGGGAGACCCAGTACTTC. Translating gives CASGLVNGGETQYF.

The rearrangement uses TRBV10-3 and TRBJ2-2; tentatively, D is TRBD2 (5 bases). Germline values: CDR1 ENHRY, CDR2 SYGVKD. Trimming took off 11 bases at V and 1 base at J, with 11 bases between the two ends. The length of the CDR3 is 13 residues. For the CDR3, the DNA is TGTGCCTCACTAGGGAGGAACACCGGGGAGCTGTTTTTT. It translates to CASLGRNTGELFF.

This clone was counted between two and nine times. This rearrangement joins TRBV25-1 to TRBJ2-7, with D tentatively TRBD1 (8 bases). The CDR3 consists of 15 residues. Germline V gene lookup returns CDR1 MGHDK and CDR2 SYGVNS. Trimming left V 6 bases short and J 2 bases short, with 17 bases between. The CDR3: CASSARGTGTYEQYF. Here the CDR3 DNA reads TGTGCCAGCAGCGCGCGGGGGACAGGAACCTACGAGCAGTACTTC.

The rearrangement joins TRBV5-1 to TRBJ1-1; no definite D call. The V end lost 0 bases, the J end lost 3 bases, and 15 bases lay between the germline ends. CDR1 and CDR2 from the germline V gene are SGHRS and YFSETQ. This CDR3 contains 16 residues. The DNA for the CDR3 is TGCGCCAGCAGCTTGGAGCCGAATTCGCGGGACACTGAAGCTTTCTTT. Residues: CASSLEPNSRDTEAFF.

The gene calls are TRBV4-2 and TRBJ2-2; TRBD2 might be the D (6 bases). Trimming removed 0 bases at V and 5 bases at J, with 13 bases between. Germline V gives CDR1 LGHNA, CDR2 YNFKEQ. CDR3 length: 16 residues. The CDR3 DNA reads TGTGCCAGCAGCCAAGACTCCGGGGGATATACCGGGGAGCTGTTTTTT. This codes for CASSQDSGGYTGELFF.

The V call is TRBV7-2, the J call TRBJ2-5, with 7 positions matching TRBD1. J lost 1 base, V lost 5 bases, and 7 bases had no gene match. The germline CDR1 and CDR2 sequences are SGHTA and FQGNSA. The CDR3 length is 15 residues. In DNA, the CDR3 is TGTGCCAGCAGCACTACGACAGGGCCCCAAGAGACCCAGTACTTC. Protein sequence: CASSTTTGPQETQYF.